This T cell receptor beta chain was found in a study of TIL therapy for anti-PD-1-resistant metastatic lung cancer. Germline V lookup: CDR1 LNHDA, CDR2 SQIVND (reference sequence). The CDR3 contains 14 residues. V lost 5 bases and J lost 2; bases outside the gene matches: 3. Time point in this sample: pre-treatment sample, taken before nivolumab and TIL therapy. The libraries were made with immunoSEQ v3. Sequenced by immunoSEQ multiplex PCR; TCRdb stores in-frame clones only, minus some. Of 35,000 or so clones listed, around 79% are singletons. This clonotype was sampled from a person aged 25-85 years with non-small cell lung cancer. The chain couples TRBV19 to TRBJ1-2; 9 bases agree with TRBD1. Sequencing was performed on blood, taken at baseline. In DNA form, the CDR3 reads TGTGCCAGTAGTGGCGGGACAGGGAACTATGGCTACACCTTC. Its protein is CASSGGTGNYGYTF.